This T cell receptor beta chain is from a study of monozygotic twins with inflammatory bowel disease. For this clonotype: Its antigen is unknown.

In preparing each TCR library, roughly 3,200 ng of total RNA was used. Reanalyzing the 5' RACE reads, TCRdb keeps one entry per CDR3 protein, without DNA. The data include about 380,000 distinct CDR3 sequences; the top ten clones carry roughly 2.6%. Germline V CDR1 and CDR2: MNHEY, SVGEGT. CDR3 length: 13 amino acids. Study-level points and caveats: Differing T cell subtypes remained indistinguishable. Added variability in patient repertoires may stem from differing immunosuppressive treatments.

Sequencing was performed on blood. This chain connects TRBV6-2 or TRBV6-3 to TRBJ1-1. The receptor comes from a human donor with ulcerative colitis or Crohn's disease, or a healthy co-twin of an affected twin (not recorded which). CDR3 sequence reads: CASSYPGDTEAFF.